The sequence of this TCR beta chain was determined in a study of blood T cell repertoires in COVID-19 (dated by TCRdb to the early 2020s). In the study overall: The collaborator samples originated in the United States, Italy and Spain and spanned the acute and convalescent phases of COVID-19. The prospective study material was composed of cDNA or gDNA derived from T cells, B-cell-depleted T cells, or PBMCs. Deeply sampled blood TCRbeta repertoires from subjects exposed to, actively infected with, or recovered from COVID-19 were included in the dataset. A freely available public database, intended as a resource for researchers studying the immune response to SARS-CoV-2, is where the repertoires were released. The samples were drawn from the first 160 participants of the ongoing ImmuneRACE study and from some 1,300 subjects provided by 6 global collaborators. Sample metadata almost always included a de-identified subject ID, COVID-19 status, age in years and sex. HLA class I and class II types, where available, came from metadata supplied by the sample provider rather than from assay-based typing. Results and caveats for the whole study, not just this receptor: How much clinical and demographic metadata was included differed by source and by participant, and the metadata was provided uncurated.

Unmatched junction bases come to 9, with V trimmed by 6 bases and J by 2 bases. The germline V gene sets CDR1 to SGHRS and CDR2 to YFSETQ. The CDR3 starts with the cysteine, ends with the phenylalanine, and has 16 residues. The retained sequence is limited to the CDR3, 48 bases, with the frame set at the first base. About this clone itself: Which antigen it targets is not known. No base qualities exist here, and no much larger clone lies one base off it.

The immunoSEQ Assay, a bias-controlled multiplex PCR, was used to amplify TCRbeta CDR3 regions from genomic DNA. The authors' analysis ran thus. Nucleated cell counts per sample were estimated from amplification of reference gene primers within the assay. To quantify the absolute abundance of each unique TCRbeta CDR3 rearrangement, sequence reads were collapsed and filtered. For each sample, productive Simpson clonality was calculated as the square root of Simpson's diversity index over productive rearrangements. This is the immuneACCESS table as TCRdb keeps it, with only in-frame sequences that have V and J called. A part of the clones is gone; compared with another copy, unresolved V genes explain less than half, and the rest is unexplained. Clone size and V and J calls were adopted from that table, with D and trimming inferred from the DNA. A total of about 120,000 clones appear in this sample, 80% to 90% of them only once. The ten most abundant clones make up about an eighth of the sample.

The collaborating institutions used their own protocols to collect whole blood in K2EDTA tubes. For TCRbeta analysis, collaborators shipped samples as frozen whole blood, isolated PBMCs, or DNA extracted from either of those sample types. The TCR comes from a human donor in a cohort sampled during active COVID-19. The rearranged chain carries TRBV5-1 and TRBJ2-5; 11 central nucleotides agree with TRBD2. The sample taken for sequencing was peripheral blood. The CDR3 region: CASTRGGTSGQETQYF. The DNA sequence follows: TGCGCCAGCACCCGAGGAGGGACTAGCGGACAAGAGACCCAGTACTTC.